These T cell receptor beta chains were read from a single sample in a study of cytomegalovirus exposure and HLA in healthy donors. The protocol was immunoSEQ multiplex PCR, while the TCRdb copy is restricted to in-frame clones and leaves out a portion. The sample gives some 87,000 clones, roughly 95% of which show up once; approximately 1.3% is in the top ten. Sequencing used PBMCs. These receptor sequences come from a woman aged 18-35 years in good health and CMV-seronegative. Each CDR3 is given with its conserved first and last residue. A D gene is named only where the DNA matches it firmly. A row's size may be missing; if present it is once, few, many or a size class.

size: NA
V: TRBV29-1
D: TRBD2
J: TRBJ2-1
CDR3: CSVSAGAVYNEQFF
DNA: TGCAGCGTTTCGGCGGGAGCGGTCTACAATGAGCAGTTCTTC

size: NA
V: TRBV10-3
D: NA
J: TRBJ1-2
CDR3: CAISDTSYGYTF
DNA: TGTGCCATCAGTGATACGAGCTATGGCTACACCTTC

size: NA
V: TRBV9
D: NA
J: TRBJ1-5
CDR3: CASSVGGGSPQHF
DNA: TGTGCCAGCAGCGTAGGGGGAGGCTCGCCCCAGCATTTT

size: NA
V: TRBV6-1
D: TRBD1
J: TRBJ1-1
CDR3: CASRPIDRVGTEAFF
DNA: TGTGCCAGCAGGCCCATTGACAGGGTGGGCACTGAAGCTTTCTTT

size: NA
V: TRBV5-6
D: TRBD1
J: TRBJ1-2
CDR3: CASSWGQSNYGYTF
DNA: TGTGCCAGCAGCTGGGGACAGAGTAACTATGGCTACACCTTC

size: NA
V: TRBV19
D: TRBD2
J: TRBJ2-7
CDR3: CASSMERGAGDLSYEQYF
DNA: TGTGCCAGTAGTATGGAACGGGGAGCGGGGGACCTTTCCTACGAGCAGTACTTC

size: NA
V: TRBV6-5
D: TRBD2
J: TRBJ2-5
CDR3: CASSYHSGKETQYF
DNA: TGTGCCAGCAGTTACCACAGCGGGAAAGAGACCCAGTACTTC

size: NA
V: TRBV10-2
D: TRBD2
J: TRBJ2-7
CDR3: CASSGTSGYEQYF
DNA: TGCGCCAGCAGTGGGACTAGCGGGTACGAGCAGTACTTC

size: NA
V: TRBV28
D: NA
J: TRBJ1-1
CDR3: CASTPVAGRPGTEAFF
DNA: TGTGCCAGCACCCCGGTGGCAGGACGCCCGGGGACTGAAGCTTTCTTT

size: once
V: TRBV29-1
D: TRBD1
J: TRBJ1-1
CDR3: CSVSQGAPDTEAFF
DNA: TGCAGCGTGTCACAGGGGGCGCCGGACACTGAAGCTTTCTTT

size: NA
V: TRBV19
D: NA
J: TRBJ1-1
CDR3: CATRTGGSEAFF
DNA: TGTGCCACACGGACCGGAGGGTCTGAAGCTTTCTTT

size: NA
V: TRBV28
D: TRBD1
J: TRBJ1-3
CDR3: CASSSGQGLGNTIYF
DNA: TGTGCCAGCAGTTCCGGACAGGGTTTGGGAAACACCATATATTTT

size: NA
V: TRBV6-5
D: NA
J: TRBJ1-2
CDR3: CASSYSSGSRYGYTF
DNA: TGTGCCAGCAGTTACTCTTCAGGATCTCGCTATGGCTACACCTTC

size: NA
V: TRBV7-6
D: NA
J: TRBJ1-4
CDR3: CASSLNPESNEKLFF
DNA: TGTGCCAGCAGCTTGAATCCGGAGAGTAATGAAAAACTGTTTTTT

size: NA
V: TRBV2
D: NA
J: TRBJ2-3
CDR3: CASSEQGSSTDTQYF
DNA: TGTGCCAGCAGTGAACAGGGTTCTAGCACAGATACGCAGTATTTT

size: few
V: TRBV28
D: TRBD2
J: TRBJ2-1
CDR3: CASSLLADYNEQFF
DNA: TGTGCCAGCAGTTTACTAGCGGACTACAATGAGCAGTTCTTC

size: NA
V: TRBV10-2
D: NA
J: TRBJ2-7
CDR3: CASVGPGRDYEQYF
DNA: TGCGCCAGCGTCGGGCCAGGTCGGGACTACGAGCAGTACTTC

size: NA
V: TRBV7-9
D: TRBD2
J: TRBJ2-7
CDR3: CASSPSAGGGSYEQYF
DNA: TGTGCCAGCAGCCCCTCCGCGGGAGGGGGCTCCTACGAGCAGTACTTC

size: NA
V: TRBV5-1
D: TRBD1
J: TRBJ2-5
CDR3: CASSLAGQGLQETQYF
DNA: TGCGCCAGCAGCTTGGCGGGACAGGGCCTACAAGAGACCCAGTACTTC

size: NA
V: TRBV19
D: TRBD2
J: TRBJ2-1
CDR3: CASWGLSLAGEYNEQFF
DNA: TGTGCCAGTTGGGGCCTATCTTTAGCGGGAGAATACAATGAGCAGTTCTTC

size: NA
V: TRBV28
D: NA
J: TRBJ1-3
CDR3: CASSLAQFENTIYF
DNA: TGTGCCAGCAGTTTAGCACAGTTCGAAAACACCATATATTTT

size: NA
V: TRBV5-1
D: TRBD2
J: TRBJ2-1
CDR3: CASSLGQGSGIDEQFF
DNA: TGCGCCAGCAGCTTGGGGCAGGGAAGCGGGATCGATGAGCAGTTCTTC

size: few
V: TRBV19
D: TRBD1
J: TRBJ1-5
CDR3: CASSTTQGDTEHF
DNA: TGTGCCAGTAGTACGACCCAGGGGGACACGGAACATTTT

size: NA
V: TRBV5-6
D: NA
J: TRBJ1-2
CDR3: CASSLVSGEGNYGYTF
DNA: TGTGCCAGCAGCTTGGTGTCAGGGGAGGGTAACTATGGCTACACCTTC

size: NA
V: TRBV18
D: NA
J: TRBJ1-3
CDR3: CASSLGRPSGNTIYF
DNA: TGTGCCAGCTCATTAGGGAGACCCTCTGGAAACACCATATATTTT

size: NA
V: TRBV2
D: TRBD1
J: TRBJ2-1
CDR3: CASRRGQASLTYNEQFF
DNA: TGTGCCAGCAGGAGGGGACAGGCTTCCTTAACCTACAATGAGCAGTTCTTC

size: NA
V: TRBV7-9
D: TRBD1
J: TRBJ2-5
CDR3: CASSPPQGASETQYF
DNA: TGTGCCAGCAGCCCCCCCCAGGGGGCATCAGAGACCCAGTACTTC

size: NA
V: TRBV14
D: NA
J: TRBJ2-7
CDR3: CASSPIFSSYEQYF
DNA: TGTGCCAGCAGCCCCATCTTCAGCTCCTACGAGCAGTACTTC

size: NA
V: TRBV2
D: TRBD1
J: TRBJ1-1
CDR3: CASGMGQGGNTEAFF
DNA: TGTGCCAGCGGGATGGGACAGGGGGGAAACACTGAAGCTTTCTTT

size: NA
V: TRBV11-3
D: NA
J: TRBJ1-1
CDR3: CASSFGANTEAFF
DNA: TGTGCCAGCAGCTTCGGAGCGAACACTGAAGCTTTCTTT

size: NA
V: TRBV27
D: NA
J: TRBJ2-7
CDR3: CASSYAGVYEQYF
DNA: TGTGCCAGCAGTTATGCAGGGGTATACGAGCAGTACTTC

size: once
V: TRBV6-5
D: NA
J: TRBJ2-7
CDR3: CASSYAAGITYEQYF
DNA: TGTGCCAGCAGTTACGCGGCCGGGATTACCTACGAGCAGTACTTC

size: NA
V: TRBV4-1
D: NA
J: TRBJ2-1
CDR3: CASSQMGGGLNNEQFF
DNA: TGCGCCAGCAGCCAAATGGGGGGAGGTCTGAACAATGAGCAGTTCTTC

size: NA
V: TRBV7-2
D: TRBD2
J: TRBJ2-5
CDR3: CASSRIAGGMATQYF
DNA: TGTGCCAGCAGCAGAATAGCGGGAGGAATGGCGACCCAGTACTTC

size: NA
V: TRBV27
D: NA
J: TRBJ1-2
CDR3: CASKSNYGYTF
DNA: TGTGCCAGCAAGAGTAATTATGGCTACACCTTC

size: NA
V: TRBV9
D: TRBD1
J: TRBJ2-5
CDR3: CASSATATGALETQYF
DNA: TGTGCCAGCAGCGCCACCGCGACAGGGGCGCTAGAGACCCAGTACTTC

size: NA
V: TRBV19
D: NA
J: TRBJ2-1
CDR3: CASTRTRERNEQFF
DNA: TGTGCCAGTACCCGAACGAGGGAGAGGAATGAGCAGTTCTTC

size: NA
V: TRBV19
D: TRBD1
J: TRBJ2-7
CDR3: CASSTNPGQVGEQYF
DNA: TGTGCCAGTAGTACCAATCCGGGACAGGTAGGCGAGCAGTACTTC

size: NA
V: TRBV9
D: NA
J: TRBJ1-3
CDR3: CASSVVGQWDTIYF
DNA: TGTGCCAGCAGCGTAGTCGGACAGTGGGACACCATATATTTT

size: NA
V: TRBV9
D: TRBD1
J: TRBJ2-1
CDR3: CASSGTGGSSYNEQFF
DNA: TGTGCCAGCAGCGGAACAGGGGGGAGCTCCTACAATGAGCAGTTCTTC

size: NA
V: TRBV2
D: NA
J: TRBJ2-7
CDR3: CASSESGLSYEQYF
DNA: TGTGCCAGCAGTGAATCGGGACTCTCCTACGAGCAGTACTTC

size: NA
V: TRBV5-8
D: NA
J: TRBJ1-5
CDR3: CASSKPLTSQPQHF
DNA: TGTGCCAGCAGCAAACCTTTAACGAGTCAGCCCCAGCATTTT

size: NA
V: TRBV29-1
D: TRBD1
J: TRBJ1-2
CDR3: CSVEGQTYGYTF
DNA: TGCAGCGTCGAGGGACAGACCTATGGCTACACCTTC

size: NA
V: TRBV2
D: NA
J: TRBJ1-4
CDR3: CASSERRNEKLFF
DNA: TGTGCCAGCAGTGAGCGCCGGAATGAAAAACTGTTTTTT

size: NA
V: TRBV4-2
D: NA
J: TRBJ2-1
CDR3: CASRFGLRADNEQFF
DNA: TGTGCCAGCCGCTTTGGGTTGAGGGCGGACAATGAGCAGTTCTTC

size: NA
V: TRBV7-8
D: NA
J: TRBJ2-1
CDR3: CASATAAILNREYYNEQFF
DNA: TGTGCCAGCGCGACAGCAGCCATACTCAACAGGGAATATTACAATGAGCAGTTCTTC

size: NA
V: TRBV28
D: NA
J: TRBJ1-5
CDR3: CASSSSLPLFQPQHF
DNA: TGTGCCAGCAGTTCGAGCCTCCCCCTGTTTCAGCCCCAGCATTTT

size: once
V: TRBV27
D: NA
J: TRBJ2-3
CDR3: CASRELGGPTDTQYF
DNA: TGTGCCAGCAGAGAACTCGGGGGGCCGACAGATACGCAGTATTTT

size: NA
V: TRBV6-5
D: TRBD2
J: TRBJ2-5
CDR3: CASGRFGGKETQYF
DNA: TGTGCCAGCGGACGATTCGGGGGGAAAGAGACCCAGTACTTC

size: once
V: TRBV19
D: TRBD1
J: TRBJ2-1
CDR3: CASSLDREIVEQFF
DNA: TGTGCCAGTAGTCTTGACAGGGAAATTGTCGAGCAGTTCTTC

size: NA
V: TRBV19
D: TRBD1
J: TRBJ2-7
CDR3: CASSIHRDSTSYEQYF
DNA: TGTGCCAGTAGTATACACCGGGACAGTACTTCCTACGAGCAGTACTTC